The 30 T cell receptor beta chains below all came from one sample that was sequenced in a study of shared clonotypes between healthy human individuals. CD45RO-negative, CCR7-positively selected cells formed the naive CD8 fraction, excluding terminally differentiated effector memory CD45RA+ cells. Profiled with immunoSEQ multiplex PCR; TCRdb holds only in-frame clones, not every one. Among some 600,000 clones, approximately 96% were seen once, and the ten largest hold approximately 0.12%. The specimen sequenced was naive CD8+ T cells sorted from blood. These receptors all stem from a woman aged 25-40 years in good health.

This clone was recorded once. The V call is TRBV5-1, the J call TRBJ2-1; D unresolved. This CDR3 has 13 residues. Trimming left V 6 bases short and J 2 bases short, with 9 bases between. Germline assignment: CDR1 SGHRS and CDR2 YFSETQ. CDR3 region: CASTEEPYNEQFF. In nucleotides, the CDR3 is TGCGCCAGCACGGAAGAGCCCTACAATGAGCAGTTCTTC. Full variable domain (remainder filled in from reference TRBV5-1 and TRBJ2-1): KAGVTQTPRYLIKTRGQQVTLSCSPISGHRSVSWYQQTPGQGLQFLFEYFSETQRNKGNFPGRFSGRQFSNSRSEMNVSTLELGDSALYLCASTEEPYNEQFFGPGTRLTVL.

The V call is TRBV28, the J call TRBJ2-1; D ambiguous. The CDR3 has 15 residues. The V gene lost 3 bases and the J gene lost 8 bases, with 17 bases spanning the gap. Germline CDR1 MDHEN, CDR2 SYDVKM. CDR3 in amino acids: CASSFLAQESDEQFF. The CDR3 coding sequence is TGTGCCAGCAGTTTCCTCGCTCAGGAGTCGGATGAGCAGTTCTTC.

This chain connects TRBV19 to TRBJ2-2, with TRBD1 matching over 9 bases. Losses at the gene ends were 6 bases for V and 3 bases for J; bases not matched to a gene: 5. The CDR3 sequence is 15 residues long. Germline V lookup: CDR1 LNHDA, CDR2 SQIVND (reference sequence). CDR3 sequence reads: CASRLGQGHTGELFF. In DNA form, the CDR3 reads TGTGCCAGTAGATTGGGACAGGGACACACCGGGGAGCTGTTTTTT. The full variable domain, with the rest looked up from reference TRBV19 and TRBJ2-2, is DGGITQSPKYLFRKEGQNVTLSCEQNLNHDAMYWYRQDPGQGLRLIYYSQIVNDFQKGDIAEGYSVSREKKESFPLTVTSAQKNPTAFYLCASRLGQGHTGELFFGEGSRLTVL.

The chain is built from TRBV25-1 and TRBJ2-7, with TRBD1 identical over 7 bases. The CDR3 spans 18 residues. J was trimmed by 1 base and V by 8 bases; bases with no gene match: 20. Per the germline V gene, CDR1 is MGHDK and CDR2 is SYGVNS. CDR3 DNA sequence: TGTGCCAGCCGACCAGTTAAAGGACAGGCCGACGGGTCCTACGAGCAGTACTTC. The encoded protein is CASRPVKGQADGSYEQYF.

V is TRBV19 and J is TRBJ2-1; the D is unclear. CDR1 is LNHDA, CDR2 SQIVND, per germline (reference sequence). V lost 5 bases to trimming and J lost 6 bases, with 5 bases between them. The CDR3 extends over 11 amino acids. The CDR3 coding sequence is TGTGCCAGTAGTGACCTCAATGAGCAGTTCTTC. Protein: CASSDLNEQFF.

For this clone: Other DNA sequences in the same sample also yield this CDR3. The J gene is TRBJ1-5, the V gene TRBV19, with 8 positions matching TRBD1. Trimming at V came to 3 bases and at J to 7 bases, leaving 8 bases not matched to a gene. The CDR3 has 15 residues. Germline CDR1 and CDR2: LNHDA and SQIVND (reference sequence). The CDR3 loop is CASSIVAGGSQPQHF. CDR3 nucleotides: TGTGCCAGTAGTATCGTGGCAGGGGGCAGCCAGCCCCAGCATTTT.

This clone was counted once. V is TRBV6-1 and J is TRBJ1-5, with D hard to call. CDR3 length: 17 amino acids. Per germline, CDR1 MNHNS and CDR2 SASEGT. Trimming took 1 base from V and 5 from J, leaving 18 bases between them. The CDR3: CASSEEEGDYIYQPQHF. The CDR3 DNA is TGTGCCAGCAGTGAAGAGGAAGGAGACTATATTTATCAGCCCCAGCATTTT.

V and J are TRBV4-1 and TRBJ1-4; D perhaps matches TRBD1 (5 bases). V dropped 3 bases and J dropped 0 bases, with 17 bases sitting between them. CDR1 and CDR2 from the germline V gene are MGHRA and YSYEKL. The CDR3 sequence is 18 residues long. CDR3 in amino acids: CASSQDPGLVATNEKLFF. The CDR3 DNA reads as TGCGCCAGCAGCCAGGACCCGGGACTGGTCGCAACTAATGAAAAACTGTTTTTT.

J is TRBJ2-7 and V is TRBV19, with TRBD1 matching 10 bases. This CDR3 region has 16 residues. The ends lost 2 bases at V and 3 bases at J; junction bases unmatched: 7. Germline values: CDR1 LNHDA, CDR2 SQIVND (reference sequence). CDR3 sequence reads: CASSIRMTGGYYEQYF. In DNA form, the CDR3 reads TGTGCCAGTAGTATACGGATGACAGGGGGCTACTACGAGCAGTACTTC.

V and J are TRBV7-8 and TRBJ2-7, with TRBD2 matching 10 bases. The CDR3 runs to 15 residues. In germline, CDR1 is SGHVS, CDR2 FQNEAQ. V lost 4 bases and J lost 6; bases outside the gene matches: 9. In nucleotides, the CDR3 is TGTGCCAGCAGCTCACAGCGGGAGGGCATAAGCGAGCAGTACTTC. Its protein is CASSSQREGISEQYF. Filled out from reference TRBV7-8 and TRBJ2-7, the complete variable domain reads GAGVSQSPRYKVAKRGQDVALRCDPISGHVSLFWYQQALGQGPEFLTYFQNEAQLDKSGLPSDRFFAERPEGSVSTLKIQRTQQEDSAVYLCASSSQREGISEQYFGPGTRLTVT.

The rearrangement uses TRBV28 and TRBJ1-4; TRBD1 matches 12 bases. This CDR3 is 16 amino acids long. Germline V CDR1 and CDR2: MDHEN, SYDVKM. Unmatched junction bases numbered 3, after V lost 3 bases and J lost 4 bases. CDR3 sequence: CASSFGTGGLNEKLFF. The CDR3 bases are TGTGCCAGCAGTTTTGGGACAGGGGGCCTTAATGAAAAACTGTTTTTT.

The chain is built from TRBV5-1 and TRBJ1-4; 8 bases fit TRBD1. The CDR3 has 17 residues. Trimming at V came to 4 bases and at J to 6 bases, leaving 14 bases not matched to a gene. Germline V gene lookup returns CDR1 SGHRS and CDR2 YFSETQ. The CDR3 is CASSPGQNRGGDEKLFF. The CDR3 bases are TGCGCCAGCAGCCCCGGACAAAACAGGGGGGGTGATGAAAAACTGTTTTTT. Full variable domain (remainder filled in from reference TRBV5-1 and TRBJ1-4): KAGVTQTPRYLIKTRGQQVTLSCSPISGHRSVSWYQQTPGQGLQFLFEYFSETQRNKGNFPGRFSGRQFSNSRSEMNVSTLELGDSALYLCASSPGQNRGGDEKLFFGSGTQLSVL.

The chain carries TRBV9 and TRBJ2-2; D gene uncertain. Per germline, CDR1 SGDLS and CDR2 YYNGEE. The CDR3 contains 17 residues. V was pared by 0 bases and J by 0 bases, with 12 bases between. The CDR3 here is CASSVVEALTNTGELFF. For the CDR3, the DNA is TGTGCCAGCAGCGTAGTAGAAGCGCTGACGAACACCGGGGAGCTGTTTTTT.

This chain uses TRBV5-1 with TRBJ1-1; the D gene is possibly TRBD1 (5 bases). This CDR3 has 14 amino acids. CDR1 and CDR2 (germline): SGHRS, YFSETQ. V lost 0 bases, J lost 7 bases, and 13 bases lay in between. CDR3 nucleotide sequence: TGCGCCAGCAGCTTGGGTGGGGGATATTTTGAAGCTTTCTTT. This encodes CASSLGGGYFEAFF.

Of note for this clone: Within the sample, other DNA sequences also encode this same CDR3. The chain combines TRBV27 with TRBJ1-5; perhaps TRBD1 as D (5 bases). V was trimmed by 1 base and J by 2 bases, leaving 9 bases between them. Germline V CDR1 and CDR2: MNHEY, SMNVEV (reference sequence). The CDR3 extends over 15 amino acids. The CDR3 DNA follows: TGTGCCAGCAGTTTATGGGGAGGGGGCAATCAGCCCCAGCATTTT. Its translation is CASSLWGGGNQPQHF.

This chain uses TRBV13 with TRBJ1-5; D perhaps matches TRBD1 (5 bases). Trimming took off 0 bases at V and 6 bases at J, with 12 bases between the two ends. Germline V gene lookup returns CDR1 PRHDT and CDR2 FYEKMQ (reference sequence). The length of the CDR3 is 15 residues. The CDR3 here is CASSLGQGGGQPQHF. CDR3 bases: TGTGCCAGCAGCTTAGGGCAGGGTGGGGGTCAGCCCCAGCATTTT.

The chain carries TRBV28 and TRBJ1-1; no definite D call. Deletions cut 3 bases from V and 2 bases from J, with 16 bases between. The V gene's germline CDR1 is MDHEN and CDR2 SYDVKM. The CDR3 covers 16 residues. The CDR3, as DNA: TGTGCCAGCAGTTTCAGCCTCCGAACGGGAAACACTGAAGCTTTCTTT. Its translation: CASSFSLRTGNTEAFF. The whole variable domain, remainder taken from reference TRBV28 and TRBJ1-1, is DVKVTQSSRYLVKRTGEKVFLECVQDMDHENMFWYRQDPGLGLRLIYFSYDVKMKEKGDIPEGYSVSREKKERFSLILESASTNQTSMYLCASSFSLRTGNTEAFFGQGTRLTVV.

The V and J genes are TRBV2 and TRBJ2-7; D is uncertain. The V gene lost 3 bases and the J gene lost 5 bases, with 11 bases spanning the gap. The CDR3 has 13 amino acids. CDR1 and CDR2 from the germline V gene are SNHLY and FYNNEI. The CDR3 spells CASSDLTYHEQYF. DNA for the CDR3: TGTGCCAGCAGTGACCTGACTTATCACGAGCAGTACTTC. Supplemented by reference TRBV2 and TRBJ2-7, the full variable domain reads EPEVTQTPSHQVTQMGQEVILRCVPISNHLYFYWYRQILGQKVEFLVSFYNNEISEKSEIFDDQFSVERPDGSNFTLKIRSTKLEDSAMYFCASSDLTYHEQYFGPGTRLTVT.

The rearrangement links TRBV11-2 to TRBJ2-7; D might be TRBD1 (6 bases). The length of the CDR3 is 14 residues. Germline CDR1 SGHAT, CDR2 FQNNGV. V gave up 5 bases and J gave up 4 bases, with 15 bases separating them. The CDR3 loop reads CASSDKGRGYEQYF. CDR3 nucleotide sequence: TGTGCCAGCAGCGATAAGGGCAGGGGTTACGAGCAGTACTTC.

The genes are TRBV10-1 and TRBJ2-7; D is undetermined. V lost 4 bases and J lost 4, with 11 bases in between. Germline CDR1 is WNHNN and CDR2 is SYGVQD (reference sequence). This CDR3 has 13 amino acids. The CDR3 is CASSVGMSYEQYF. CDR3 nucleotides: TGCGCCAGCAGTGTCGGCATGAGTTACGAGCAGTACTTC.

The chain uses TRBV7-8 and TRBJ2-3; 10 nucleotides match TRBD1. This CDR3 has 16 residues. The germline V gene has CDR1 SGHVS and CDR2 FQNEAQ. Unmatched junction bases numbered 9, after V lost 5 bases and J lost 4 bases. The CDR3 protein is CASSTYGTGVADTQYF. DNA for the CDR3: TGTGCCAGCAGCACGTACGGGACAGGGGTCGCAGATACGCAGTATTTT.

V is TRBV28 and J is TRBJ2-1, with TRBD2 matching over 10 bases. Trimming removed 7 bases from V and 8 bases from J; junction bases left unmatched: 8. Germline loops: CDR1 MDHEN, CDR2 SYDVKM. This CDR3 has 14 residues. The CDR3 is CASNPSGSFHEQFF. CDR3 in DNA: TGTGCCAGCAACCCTAGCGGGAGTTTCCATGAGCAGTTCTTC.

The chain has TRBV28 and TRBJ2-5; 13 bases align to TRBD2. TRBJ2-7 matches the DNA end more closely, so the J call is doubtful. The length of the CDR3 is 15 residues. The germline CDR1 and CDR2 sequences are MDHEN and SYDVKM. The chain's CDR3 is CASSQGLAGLYEQYF. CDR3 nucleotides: TGTGCCAGCAGTCAGGGACTAGCGGGACTCTACGAGCAGTACTTC.

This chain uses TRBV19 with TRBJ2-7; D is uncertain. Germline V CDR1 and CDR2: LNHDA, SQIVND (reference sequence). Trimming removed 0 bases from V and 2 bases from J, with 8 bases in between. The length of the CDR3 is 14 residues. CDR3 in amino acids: CASSIDTSPYEQYF. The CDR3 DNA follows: TGTGCCAGTAGTATAGACACAAGTCCCTACGAGCAGTACTTC.

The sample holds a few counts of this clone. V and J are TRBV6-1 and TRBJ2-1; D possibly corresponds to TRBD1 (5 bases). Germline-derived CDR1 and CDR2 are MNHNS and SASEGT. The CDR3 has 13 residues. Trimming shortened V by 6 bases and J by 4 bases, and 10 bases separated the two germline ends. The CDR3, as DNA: TGTGCCAGCAGAACCGACAGTTACAATGAGCAGTTCTTC. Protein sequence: CASRTDSYNEQFF.

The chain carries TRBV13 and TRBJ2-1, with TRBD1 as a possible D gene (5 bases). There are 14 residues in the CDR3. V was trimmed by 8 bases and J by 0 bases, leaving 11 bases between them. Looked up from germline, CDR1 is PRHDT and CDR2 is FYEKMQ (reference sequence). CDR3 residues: CASLDRSSYNEQFF. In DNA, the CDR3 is TGTGCCAGCCTCGACAGAAGCTCCTACAATGAGCAGTTCTTC.

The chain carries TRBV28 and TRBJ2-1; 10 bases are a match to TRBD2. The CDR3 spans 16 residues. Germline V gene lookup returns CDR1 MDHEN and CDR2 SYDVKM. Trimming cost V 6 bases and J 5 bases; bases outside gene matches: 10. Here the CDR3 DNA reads TGTGCCAGCAGCCTAAAGAGCGGGAGGGACGACAATGAGCAGTTCTTC. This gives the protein CASSLKSGRDDNEQFF.

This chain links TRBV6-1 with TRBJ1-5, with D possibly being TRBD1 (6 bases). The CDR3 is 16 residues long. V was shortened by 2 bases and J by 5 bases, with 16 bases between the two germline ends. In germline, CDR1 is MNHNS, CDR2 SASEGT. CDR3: CASSEWQGQGDQPQHF. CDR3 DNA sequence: TGTGCCAGCAGTGAATGGCAGGGGCAAGGGGATCAGCCCCAGCATTTT.

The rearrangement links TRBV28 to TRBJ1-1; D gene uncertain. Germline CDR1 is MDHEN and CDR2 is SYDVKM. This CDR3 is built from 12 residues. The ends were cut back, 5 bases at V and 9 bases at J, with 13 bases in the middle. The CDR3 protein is CASSDPDGQAFF. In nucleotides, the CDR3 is TGTGCCAGCAGTGACCCGGACGGCCAAGCTTTCTTT.

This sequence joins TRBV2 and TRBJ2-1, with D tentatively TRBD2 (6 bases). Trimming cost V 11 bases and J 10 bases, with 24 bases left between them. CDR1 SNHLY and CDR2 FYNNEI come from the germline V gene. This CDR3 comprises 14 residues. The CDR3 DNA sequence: TGTGCCCAGCGGCCCGCCCGCGGGAATGGAGAGCAGTTCTTC. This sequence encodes CAQRPARGNGEQFF.